The rows below give T cell receptor beta chains drawn from one sample of a study of regulatory T cells in long-lasting Graves disease. From the multiplex PCR reads, TCRdb called clonotypes with MiXCR, one entry per CDR3 protein. The table lists about 660,000 distinct CDR3 sequences, approximately 29% of them singletons. This specimen was peripheral blood mononuclear cells (PBMCs), taken when the disease was refractory, from a patient treated with antithyroid drugs. Source of these receptors: a female donor with Graves disease. CDR3s leave out the opening cysteine and the closing phenylalanine or tryptophan.

J gene,V gene,CDR3 protein
TRBJ1-2,TRBV28,ASSFAGYEVTSMRGYT
TRBJ1-2,TRBV7-9,ASSLPRGGGRDYGYT
TRBJ1-1,TRBV12-3/TRBV12-4,ASSLALKYGIRTEAF
TRBJ1-1,TRBV6-2/TRBV6-3,ASSGWGERNTEAF
TRBJ1-5,TRBV5-5,ASSLIFGAVNQPQH
TRBJ1-2,TRBV12-3/TRBV12-4,ASSRDTGRGYT
TRBJ1-2,TRBV10-3,AIRQVGGSYGYT
TRBJ1-2,TRBV5-5,ASNTGGADYGYT
TRBJ2-2,TRBV12-3/TRBV12-4,ASSLAGGRNAGELF
TRBJ2-2,TRBV25-1,ASRLAGMNTGELF
TRBJ2-7,TRBV12-3/TRBV12-4,ASSALTSGTEQY
TRBJ1-5,TRBV15,ATSAGRLNLRPQH
TRBJ2-7,TRBV4-1,ASSQEGTLGHEQY
TRBJ1-2,TRBV12-3/TRBV12-4,ASSSSSGGFRYGNT
TRBJ2-7,TRBV7-3,ASSLGRGRFNEQY
TRBJ2-1,TRBV7-9,ASSSGLGPTYNEQF
TRBJ1-1,TRBV15,ASSFPGVTTEAF
TRBJ1-1,TRBV5-1,ASSLELRVNTEAF
TRBJ1-2,TRBV15,ATSTSSGLEGGYT
TRBJ1-2,TRBV6-2/TRBV6-3,ASSEGGGTYGYT
TRBJ1-4,TRBV5-1,ASSSNGQGQLF
TRBJ1-6,TRBV9,ASSAGGQGNSPLH
TRBJ2-1,TRBV30,AWMGGGLADNEQF
TRBJ2-5,TRBV12-3/TRBV12-4,ASSSGTSGKETQY
TRBJ1-1,TRBV29-1,SVLLTGMNTEAF
TRBJ2-5,TRBV2,ASSEEGKLYQETQY
TRBJ1-1,TRBV12-3/TRBV12-4,ASSLVLDRDTEAF
TRBJ1-5,TRBV12-3/TRBV12-4,ASSESVGASQPQH
TRBJ2-7,TRBV2,ASSRDARRAG
TRBJ2-2,TRBV9,ASSVGGRIGELF
TRBJ2-5,TRBV27,ASKGHRLAGSQETQY
TRBJ2-6,TRBV29-1,SVENRDRGILGSGANVLT
TRBJ2-4,TRBV20-1,SASFGESSGRSGNIQY
TRBJ1-1,TRBV7-9,ASAQGQGTEAF
TRBJ2-7,TRBV9,ASSAIAGGPYEQY
TRBJ1-5,TRBV6-1,ASRRDVDQPQH
TRBJ1-2,TRBV5-1,ASREGLGTAAGGYT
TRBJ2-2,TRBV2,ASSNPGLAGGGGELF
TRBJ1-4,TRBV7-8,ASSPGTIEKLF
TRBJ2-7,TRBV19,ASTPEGDRAQQY
TRBJ1-2,TRBV29-1,SVEEGQYYGYT
TRBJ1-3,TRBV15,ATSRVTGSGNTIY
TRBJ1-2,TRBV15,ATSRDRGQNFNYGYT
TRBJ1-2,TRBV19,ASSTSGTLVYGYT
TRBJ1-5,TRBV18,ASSRAGLNQPQH
TRBJ2-7,TRBV5-1,ASSLLGRGQASYEQY
TRBJ1-4,TRBV29-1,SVEDRGSEKPF
TRBJ1-5,TRBV6-5,ASSYPGTDSNQPQH
TRBJ1-1,TRBV7-9,ASSFLLGQGTEAF
TRBJ2-7,TRBV20-1,SASTDRYEQY
TRBJ2-7,TRBV15,ATSRDPAAYSYEQY
TRBJ1-1,TRBV11-2,ASSLVNRNTEAF
TRBJ1-3,TRBV5-1,ASSFDREGTIY
TRBJ2-4,TRBV27,AHRDNRLAKNIQY
TRBJ1-1,TRBV5-1,ASIAPEANTEAF
TRBJ1-5,TRBV24-1,ATSDFGGASGQPQH
TRBJ2-7,TRBV12-3/TRBV12-4,ASSYTIPGPTTYEQY
TRBJ1-1,TRBV6-1,ASSKGDGTEAF
TRBJ2-7,TRBV5-1,ASSLALAGSYEQY